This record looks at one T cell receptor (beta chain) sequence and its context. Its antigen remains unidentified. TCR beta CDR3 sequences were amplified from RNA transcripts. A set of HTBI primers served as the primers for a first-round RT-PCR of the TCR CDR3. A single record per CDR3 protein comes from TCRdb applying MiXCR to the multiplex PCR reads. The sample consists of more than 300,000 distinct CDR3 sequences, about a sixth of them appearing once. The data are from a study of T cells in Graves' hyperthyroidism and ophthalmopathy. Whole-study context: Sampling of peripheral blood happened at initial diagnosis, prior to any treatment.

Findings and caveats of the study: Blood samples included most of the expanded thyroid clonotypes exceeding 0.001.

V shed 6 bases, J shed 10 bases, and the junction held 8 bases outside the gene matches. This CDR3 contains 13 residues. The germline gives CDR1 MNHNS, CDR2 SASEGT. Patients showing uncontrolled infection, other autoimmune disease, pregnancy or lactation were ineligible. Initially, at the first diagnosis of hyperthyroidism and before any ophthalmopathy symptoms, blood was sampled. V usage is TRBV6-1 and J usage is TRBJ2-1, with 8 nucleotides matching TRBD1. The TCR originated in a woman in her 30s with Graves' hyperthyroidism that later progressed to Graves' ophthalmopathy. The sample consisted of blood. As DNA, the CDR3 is TGTGCCAGCAGAGACGCAGGGGGCGGCGAGCAGTTCTTC. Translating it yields CASRDAGGGEQFF.